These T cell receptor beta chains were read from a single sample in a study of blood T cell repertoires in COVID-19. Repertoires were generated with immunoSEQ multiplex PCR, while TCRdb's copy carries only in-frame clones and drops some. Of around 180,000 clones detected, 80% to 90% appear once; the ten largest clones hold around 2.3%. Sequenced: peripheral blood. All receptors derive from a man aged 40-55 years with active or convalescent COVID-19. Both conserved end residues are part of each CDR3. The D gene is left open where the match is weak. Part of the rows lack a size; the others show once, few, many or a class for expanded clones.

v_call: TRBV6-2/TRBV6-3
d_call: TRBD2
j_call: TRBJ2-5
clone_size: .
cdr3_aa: CASSSLAGGRETQYF
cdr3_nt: TGTGCCAGCAGTTCCCTAGCGGGGGGGCGTGAGACCCAGTACTTC

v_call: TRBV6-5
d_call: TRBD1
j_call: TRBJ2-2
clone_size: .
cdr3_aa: CASSYSGQENTGELFF
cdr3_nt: TGTGCCAGCAGTTACTCCGGACAGGAGAACACCGGGGAGCTGTTTTTT

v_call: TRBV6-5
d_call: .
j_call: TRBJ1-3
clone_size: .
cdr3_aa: CASKPGFSGNTIYF
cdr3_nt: TGTGCCAGCAAGCCCGGGTTCTCTGGAAACACCATATATTTT

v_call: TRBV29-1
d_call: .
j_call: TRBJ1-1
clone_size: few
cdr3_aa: CSVTTTPLNTEAFF
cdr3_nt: TGCAGCGTAACAACGACACCTCTAAACACTGAAGCTTTCTTT

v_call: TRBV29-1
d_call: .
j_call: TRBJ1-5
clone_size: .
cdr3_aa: CSATGGEGSQHF
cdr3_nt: TGCAGCGCGACAGGCGGGGAGGGGTCCCAGCATTTT

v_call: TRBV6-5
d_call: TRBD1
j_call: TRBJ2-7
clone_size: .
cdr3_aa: CATGQGGEQYF
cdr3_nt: TGTGCCACGGGACAGGGCGGCGAGCAGTACTTC

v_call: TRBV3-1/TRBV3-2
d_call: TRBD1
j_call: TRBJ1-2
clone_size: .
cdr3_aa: CASSHSDRGYTF
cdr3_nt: TGTGCCAGCAGCCATTCGGACAGGGGCTACACCTTC

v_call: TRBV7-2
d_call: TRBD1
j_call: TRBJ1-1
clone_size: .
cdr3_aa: CASSRESGGTEAFF
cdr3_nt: TGTGCCAGCAGCCGGGAATCAGGGGGCACTGAAGCTTTCTTT

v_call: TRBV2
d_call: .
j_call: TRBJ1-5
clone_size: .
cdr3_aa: CASSESPGPTGGPQHF
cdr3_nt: TGTGCCAGCAGTGAAAGCCCTGGCCCCACGGGTGGTCCCCAGCATTTT

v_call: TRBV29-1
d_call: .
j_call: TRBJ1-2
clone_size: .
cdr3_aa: CSVEDHIEVYNYGYTF
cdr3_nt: TGCAGCGTTGAAGATCATATTGAGGTTTACAACTATGGCTACACCTTC

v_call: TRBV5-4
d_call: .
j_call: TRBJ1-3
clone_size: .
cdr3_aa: CASSGGLQSSGNTIYF
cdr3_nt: TGTGCCAGCAGCGGGGGACTTCAGAGCTCTGGAAACACCATATATTTT

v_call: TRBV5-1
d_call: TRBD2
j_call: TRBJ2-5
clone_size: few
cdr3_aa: CASSLAGGGQETQYF
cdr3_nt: TGCGCCAGCAGCTTAGCGGGGGGCGGACAAGAGACCCAGTACTTC

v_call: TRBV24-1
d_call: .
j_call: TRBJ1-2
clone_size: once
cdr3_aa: CTTSDRRGENYGYTF
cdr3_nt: TGTACCACCAGTGATCGGCGGGGGGAGAACTATGGCTACACCTTC